This TCR beta chain was sequenced in a study of identical twins. A few counts support this clonotype. What it binds is unknown. Germline assignment: CDR1 SEHNR and CDR2 FQNEAQ (reference sequence). Between the trimmed V and J ends, which lost 7 bases and 4 bases, there was a span of 17 bases. This CDR3 comprises 14 residues. Findings of the study overall: Weaker excess sharing between twins was seen in beta out-of-frame sequences.

TCRdb processed the 5' RACE reads anew with MiXCR; each CDR3 protein has one entry. This sample yields approximately 210,000 distinct CDR3 sequences, of which 6.5% are seen a single time; about 14% belongs to the top ten. In addition, the sample was reused for a study of T cells expressing NK-cell markers.

This clonotype was sampled from a woman between 18 and 30 years old in good health. V usage is TRBV7-9 and J usage is TRBJ2-7; D call uncertain. The sequenced material came from CD8+ T cells sorted from blood. This chain's CDR3 is CASTESVPPYEQYF. The CDR3 DNA reads as TGTGCCAGCACCGAATCGGTGCCGCCTTACGAGCAGTACTTC. The full variable domain, completed using reference TRBV7-9 and TRBJ2-7, is DTGVSQNPRHKITKRGQNVTFRCDPISEHNRLYWYRQTLGQGPEFLTYFQNEAQLEKSRLLSDRFSAERPKGSFSTLEIQRTEQGDSAMYLCASTESVPPYEQYFGPGTRLTVT.